This T cell receptor beta chain was observed in a study of blood T cell repertoires in COVID-19. Study overall: Sites across the United States, Italy and Spain contributed samples from acute and convalescent COVID-19. From T cells, B-cell-depleted T cells, or PBMCs came the material, which was cDNA or gDNA.

Trimming left V 2 bases short and J 5 bases short, with 15 bases between. This CDR3 contains 15 residues. Per germline, CDR1 GTSNPN and CDR2 SVGIG (reference sequence). Authors' analysis steps: Estimated nucleated cell counts came from reference gene primer amplification. The assay was immunoSEQ multiplex PCR, and TCRdb's table has in-frame clones only and misses some. The V and J calls and clone size are taken from that table; D and trimming were inferred from the DNA. The data hold approximately 200,000 clones, with about 83% observed a single time. The rearrangement joins TRBV30 to TRBJ1-4; D perhaps matches TRBD1 (5 bases). The clonotype was recovered from a woman in her forties or fifties with acute or convalescent COVID-19. Sequences were obtained from peripheral blood. CDR3 loop: CAWSPRSGGNEKLFF. The CDR3 DNA follows: TGTGCCTGGAGTCCCAGATCGGGGGGGAATGAAAAACTGTTTTTT. The full variable domain, completed using reference TRBV30 and TRBJ1-4, is SQTIHQWPATLVQPVGSPLSLECTVEGTSNPNLYWYRQAAGRGLQLLFYSVGIGQISSEVPQNLSASRPQDRQFILSSKKLLLSDSGFYLCAWSPRSGGNEKLFFGSGTQLSVL.